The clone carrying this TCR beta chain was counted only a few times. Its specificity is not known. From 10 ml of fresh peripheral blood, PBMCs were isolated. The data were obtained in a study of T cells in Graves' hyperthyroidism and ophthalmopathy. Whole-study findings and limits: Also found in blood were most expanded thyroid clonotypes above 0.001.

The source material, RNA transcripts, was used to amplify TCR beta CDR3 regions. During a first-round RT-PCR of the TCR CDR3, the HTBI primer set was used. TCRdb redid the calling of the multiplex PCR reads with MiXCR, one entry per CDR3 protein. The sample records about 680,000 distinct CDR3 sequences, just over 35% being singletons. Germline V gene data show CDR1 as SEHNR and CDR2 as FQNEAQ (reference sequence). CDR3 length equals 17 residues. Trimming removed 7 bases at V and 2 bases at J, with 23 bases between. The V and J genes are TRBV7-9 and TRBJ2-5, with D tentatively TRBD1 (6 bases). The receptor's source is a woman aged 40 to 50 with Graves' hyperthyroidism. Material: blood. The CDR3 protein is CASTPLASWGLQETQYF. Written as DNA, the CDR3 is TGTGCCAGCACCCCCCTAGCATCTTGGGGGCTTCAAGAGACCCAGTACTTC.